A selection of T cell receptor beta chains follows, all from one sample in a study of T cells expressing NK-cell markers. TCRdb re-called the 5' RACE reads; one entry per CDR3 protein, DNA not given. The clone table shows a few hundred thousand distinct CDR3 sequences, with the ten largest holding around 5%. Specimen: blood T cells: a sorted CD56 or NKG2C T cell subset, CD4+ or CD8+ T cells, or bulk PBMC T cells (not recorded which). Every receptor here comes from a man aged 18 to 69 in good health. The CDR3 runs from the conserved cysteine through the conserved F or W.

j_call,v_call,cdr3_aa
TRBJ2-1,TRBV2,CASSVSGAGGKNEQFF
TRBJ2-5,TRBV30,CAWSVRVIETQYF
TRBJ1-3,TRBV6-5,CASSYGVSSGNTIYF
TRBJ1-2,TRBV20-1,CSADVREGYGYTF
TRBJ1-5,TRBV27,CASRRSSGNQPQHF
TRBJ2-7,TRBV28,CASRSGLATTREQYF
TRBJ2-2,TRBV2,CASREFKIAGELFF
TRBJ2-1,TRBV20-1,CSASPGLAGGLIQFF
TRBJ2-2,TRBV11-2,CASSLGRAGGIGELFF
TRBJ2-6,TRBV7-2,CASSPARVRSGANVLTF
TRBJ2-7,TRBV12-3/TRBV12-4,CASSPRQGVFHHASYEQYF
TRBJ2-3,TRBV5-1,CASSFVPGGRTDTQYF
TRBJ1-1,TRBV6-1,CASQTGTGKKAFF
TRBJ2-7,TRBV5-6,CASSQNNDEQYF
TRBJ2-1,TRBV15,CATSSQGYNEQFF
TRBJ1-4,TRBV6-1,CASIEGLGNEKLFF
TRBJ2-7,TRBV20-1,CSAKGQGGSSYEQYF
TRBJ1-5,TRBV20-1,CKRGAVQPQHF
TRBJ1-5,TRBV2,CASGRPGPNQPQHF
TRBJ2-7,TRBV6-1,CASSARGAVRGQYF
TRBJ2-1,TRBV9,CASSAFLAGEYNEQFF
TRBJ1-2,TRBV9,CASSVFRGGYGYTF
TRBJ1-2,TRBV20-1,CSARALGSDGYTF
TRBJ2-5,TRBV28,CASTSRGVAGGTQYF
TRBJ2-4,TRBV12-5,CASTRTGVNIQYF
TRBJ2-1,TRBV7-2,CASSRTTYNEQFF
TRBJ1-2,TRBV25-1,CASRSGPGYGYTF